The entry below describes one T cell receptor beta chain. Its antigen is currently unknown. Clones were sequenced by immunoSEQ multiplex PCR, and TCRdb holds only the in-frame ones, with some missing. Among more than 9,500 clones listed, around 81% were seen once. These data belong to a study of T cells after posttransplantation cyclophosphamide. Control samples came 1 year after myeloablative marrow transplants with methotrexate plus calcineurin inhibitor. The V segment lost 1 base and the J segment 0 bases; nucleotides outside the gene matches: 6. The CDR3 covers 17 residues. Germline V gene lookup returns CDR1 SGDLS and CDR2 YYNGEE. Study conclusions and caveats: Blood and skin or GI T cell repertoires showed limited TRB overlap.

The genes are TRBV9 and TRBJ2-2; 7 bases map to TRBD2. This sequence originates from a male patient between 25 and 39 years old who received an allogeneic stem cell transplant from an unrelated donor, was CMV-positive, and had acute GVHD only. Some T cells may be graft donor cells. This specimen consisted of PBMCs, obtained more than 350 days after allogeneic stem cell transplant with calcineurin inhibitor and methotrexate. This CDR3 is CASSVRELAANTGELFF. The CDR3 nucleotides are TGTGCCAGCAGCGTAAGGGAGCTAGCGGCGAACACCGGGGAGCTGTTTTTT.